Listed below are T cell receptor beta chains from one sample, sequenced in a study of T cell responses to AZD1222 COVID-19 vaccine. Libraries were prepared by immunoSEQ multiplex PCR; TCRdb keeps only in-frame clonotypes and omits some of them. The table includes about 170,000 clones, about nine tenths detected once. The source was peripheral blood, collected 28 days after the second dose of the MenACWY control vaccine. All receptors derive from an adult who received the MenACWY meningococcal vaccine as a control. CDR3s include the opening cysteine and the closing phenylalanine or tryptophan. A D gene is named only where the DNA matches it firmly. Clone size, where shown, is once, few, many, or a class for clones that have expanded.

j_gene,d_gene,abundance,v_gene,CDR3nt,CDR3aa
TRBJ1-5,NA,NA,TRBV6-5,TGTGCCAGCAGTCTAGAACACCTGATGTATCAGCCCCAGCATTTT,CASSLEHLMYQPQHF
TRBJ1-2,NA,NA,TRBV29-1,TGCAGCGTCGGGGGGTATGGCTACACCTTC,CSVGGYGYTF
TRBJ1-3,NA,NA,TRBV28,TGTGCCAGCAGTTTATTGGGGGAAATAAGTGGAAACACCATATATTTT,CASSLLGEISGNTIYF
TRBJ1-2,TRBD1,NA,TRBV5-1,TGCGCCAGCAGCTTGTATGGGACAGATTATGGCTACACCTTC,CASSLYGTDYGYTF
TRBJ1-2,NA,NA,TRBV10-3,TGTGCCATCAGTGAGACCATGGATCTCTATGGCTACACCTTC,CAISETMDLYGYTF
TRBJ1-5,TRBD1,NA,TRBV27,TGTGCCAGCAGTTTATCCTGGACAGGGCTTCAGCCCCAGCATTTT,CASSLSWTGLQPQHF
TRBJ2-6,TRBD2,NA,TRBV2,TGTGCCAGCACCCCGGGACTAGTTTTTTCTGGGGCCAACGTCCTGACTTTC,CASTPGLVFSGANVLTF
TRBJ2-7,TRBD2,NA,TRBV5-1,TGCGCCAGCAGCTTGGGGACTAGCGGGAGTGGCGAGCAGTACTTC,CASSLGTSGSGEQYF
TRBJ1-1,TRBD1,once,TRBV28,TGTGCCAGCAGTTCCGGGACAGGAAAGAACACTGAAGCTTTCTTT,CASSSGTGKNTEAFF
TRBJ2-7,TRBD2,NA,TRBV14,TGTGCCAGCAGTTACACTAGCGGGGGCTACGAGCAGTACTTC,CASSYTSGGYEQYF
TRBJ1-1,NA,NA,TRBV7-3,TGTGCCAGCAGCTTAGCCAGGGAGAACACTGAAGCTTTCTTT,CASSLARENTEAFF
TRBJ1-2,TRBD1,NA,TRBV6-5,TGTGCCAGCAGCAGCAGGGGGCAATATGGCTACACCTTC,CASSSRGQYGYTF